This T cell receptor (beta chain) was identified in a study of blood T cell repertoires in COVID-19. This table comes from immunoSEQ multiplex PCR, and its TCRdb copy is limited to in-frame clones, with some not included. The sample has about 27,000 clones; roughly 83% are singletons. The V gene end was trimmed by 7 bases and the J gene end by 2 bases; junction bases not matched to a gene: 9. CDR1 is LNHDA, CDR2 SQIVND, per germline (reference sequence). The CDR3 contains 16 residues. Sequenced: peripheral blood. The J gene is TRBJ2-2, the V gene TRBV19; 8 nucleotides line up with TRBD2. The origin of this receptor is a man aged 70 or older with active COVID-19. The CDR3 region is CASTRSLAGNTGELFF. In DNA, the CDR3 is TGTGCCAGTACCCGATCGCTAGCGGGTAACACCGGGGAGCTGTTTTTT.